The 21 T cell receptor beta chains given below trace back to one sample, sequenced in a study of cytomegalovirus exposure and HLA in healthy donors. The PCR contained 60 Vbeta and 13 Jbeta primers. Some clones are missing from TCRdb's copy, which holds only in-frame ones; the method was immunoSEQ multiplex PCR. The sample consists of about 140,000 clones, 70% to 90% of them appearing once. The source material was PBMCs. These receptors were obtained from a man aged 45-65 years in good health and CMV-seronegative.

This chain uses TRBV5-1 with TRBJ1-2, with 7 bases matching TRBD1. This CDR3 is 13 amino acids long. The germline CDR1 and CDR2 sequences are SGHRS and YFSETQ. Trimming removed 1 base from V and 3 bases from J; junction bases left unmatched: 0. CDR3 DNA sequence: TGCGCCAGCAGCTTGCAGGGGGACTATGGCTACACCTTC. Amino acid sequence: CASSLQGDYGYTF.

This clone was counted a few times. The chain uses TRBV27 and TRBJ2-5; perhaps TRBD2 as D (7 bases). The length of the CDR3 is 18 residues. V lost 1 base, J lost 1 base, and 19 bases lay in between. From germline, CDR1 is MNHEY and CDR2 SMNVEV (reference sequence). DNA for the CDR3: TGTGCCAGCAGTTTATGGGGAAGAGGGGGGGCCTCCCAAGAGACCCAGTACTTC. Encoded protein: CASSLWGRGGASQETQYF.

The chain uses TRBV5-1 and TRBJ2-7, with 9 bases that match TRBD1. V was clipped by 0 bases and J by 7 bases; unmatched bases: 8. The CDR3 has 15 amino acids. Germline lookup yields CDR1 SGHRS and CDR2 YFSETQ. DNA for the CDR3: TGCGCCAGCAGCTTGGACGGGACAGGGTTTAGAGAGCAGTACTTC. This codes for CASSLDGTGFREQYF.

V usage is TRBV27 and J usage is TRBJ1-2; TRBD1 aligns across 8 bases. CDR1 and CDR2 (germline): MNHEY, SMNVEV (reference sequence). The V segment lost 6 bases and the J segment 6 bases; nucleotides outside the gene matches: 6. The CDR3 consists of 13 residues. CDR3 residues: CASRAQGGDGYTF. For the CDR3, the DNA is TGTGCCAGCAGGGCACAGGGGGGTGATGGCTACACCTTC.

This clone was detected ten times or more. CDR3 bases: TGTGCCAGCAGTTACTCTACAGGGGCTACCTACAATGAGCAGTTCTTC. As protein: CASSYSTGATYNEQFF. The J gene is TRBJ2-1, the V gene TRBV6-5; 7 bases are a match to TRBD1. CDR3 length equals 16 residues. CDR1 MNHEY and CDR2 SVGAGI come from the germline V gene. J lost 2 bases, V lost 0 bases, and 4 bases had no gene match.

The CDR3 region is CASSVSGDNTGELFF. In DNA form, the CDR3 reads TGTGCCAGCAGCGTGTCAGGGGATAACACCGGGGAGCTGTTTTTT. The chain uses TRBV9 and TRBJ2-2; the D gene is possibly TRBD1 (6 bases). In germline, CDR1 is SGDLS, CDR2 YYNGEE. Trimming cost V 2 bases and J 2 bases, with 10 bases left between them. The CDR3 totals 15 residues.

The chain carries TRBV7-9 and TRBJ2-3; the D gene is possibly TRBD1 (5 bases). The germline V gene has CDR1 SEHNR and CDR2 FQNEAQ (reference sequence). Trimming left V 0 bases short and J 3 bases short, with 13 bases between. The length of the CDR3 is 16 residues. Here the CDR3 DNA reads TGTGCCAGCAGCTTAGCTCGGGCAGGGTCGACAGATACGCAGTATTTT. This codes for CASSLARAGSTDTQYF.

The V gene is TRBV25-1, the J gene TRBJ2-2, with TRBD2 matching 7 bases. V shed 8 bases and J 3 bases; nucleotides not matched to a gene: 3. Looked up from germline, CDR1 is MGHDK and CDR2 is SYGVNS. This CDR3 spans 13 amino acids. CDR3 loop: CASEGLYTGELFF. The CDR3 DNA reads TGTGCCAGCGAGGGACTATACACCGGGGAGCTGTTTTTT.

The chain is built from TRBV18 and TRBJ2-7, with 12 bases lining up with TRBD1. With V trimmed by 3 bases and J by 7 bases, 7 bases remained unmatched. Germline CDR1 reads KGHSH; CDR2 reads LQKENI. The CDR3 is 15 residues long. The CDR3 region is CASSPLGQGAEEQYF. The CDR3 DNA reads TGTGCCAGCTCACCCTTGGGACAGGGGGCGGAAGAGCAGTACTTC.

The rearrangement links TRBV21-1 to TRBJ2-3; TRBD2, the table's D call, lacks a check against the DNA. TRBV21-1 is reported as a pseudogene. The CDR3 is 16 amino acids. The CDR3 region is CASSETSGRDPDTQYF. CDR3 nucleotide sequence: TGTGCCAGCAGCGAGACTAGCGGGAGAGACCCAGATACGCAGTATTTT.

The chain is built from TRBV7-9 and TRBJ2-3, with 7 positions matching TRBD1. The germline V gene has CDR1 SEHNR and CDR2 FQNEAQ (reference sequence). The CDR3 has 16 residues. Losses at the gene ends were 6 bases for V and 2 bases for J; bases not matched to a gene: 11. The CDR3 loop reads CASRLNRDSITDTQYF. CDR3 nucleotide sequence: TGTGCCAGCAGGCTAAACCGGGACAGCATCACAGATACGCAGTATTTT. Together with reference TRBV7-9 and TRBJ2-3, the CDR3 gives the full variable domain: DTGVSQNPRHKITKRGQNVTFRCDPISEHNRLYWYRQTLGQGPEFLTYFQNEAQLEKSRLLSDRFSAERPKGSFSTLEIQRTEQGDSAMYLCASRLNRDSITDTQYFGPGTRLTVL.

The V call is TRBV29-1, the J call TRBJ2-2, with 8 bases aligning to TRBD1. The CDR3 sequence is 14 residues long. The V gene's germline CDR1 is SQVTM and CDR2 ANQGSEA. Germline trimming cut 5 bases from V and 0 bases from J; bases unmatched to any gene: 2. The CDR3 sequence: CSVRTGSNTGELFF. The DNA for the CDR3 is TGCAGCGTTCGGACAGGGTCGAACACCGGGGAGCTGTTTTTT.

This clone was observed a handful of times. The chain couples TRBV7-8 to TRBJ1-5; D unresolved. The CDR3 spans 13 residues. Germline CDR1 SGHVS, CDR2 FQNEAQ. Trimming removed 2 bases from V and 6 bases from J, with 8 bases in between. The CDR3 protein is CASSLQDPQPQHF. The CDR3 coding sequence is TGTGCCAGCAGCTTACAGGATCCTCAGCCCCAGCATTTT.

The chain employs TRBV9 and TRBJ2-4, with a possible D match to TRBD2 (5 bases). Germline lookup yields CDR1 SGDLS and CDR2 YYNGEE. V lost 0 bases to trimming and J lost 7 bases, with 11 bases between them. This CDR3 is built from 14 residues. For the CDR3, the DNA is TGTGCCAGCAGCGTAGGGGGAGAAGGTAACATTCAGTACTTC. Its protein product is CASSVGGEGNIQYF.

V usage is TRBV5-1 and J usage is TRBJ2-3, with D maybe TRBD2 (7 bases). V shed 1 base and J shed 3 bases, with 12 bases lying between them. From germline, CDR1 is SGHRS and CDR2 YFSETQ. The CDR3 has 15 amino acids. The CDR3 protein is CASSLTGRGTDTQYF. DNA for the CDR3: TGCGCCAGCAGCTTGACAGGGAGGGGAACAGATACGCAGTATTTT.

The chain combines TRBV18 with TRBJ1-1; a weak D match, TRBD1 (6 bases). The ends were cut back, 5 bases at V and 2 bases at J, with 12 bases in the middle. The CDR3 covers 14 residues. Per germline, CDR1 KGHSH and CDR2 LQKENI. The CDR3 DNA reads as TGTGCCAGCTCAGCCGGGACAACCAACACTGAAGCTTTCTTT. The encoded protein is CASSAGTTNTEAFF.

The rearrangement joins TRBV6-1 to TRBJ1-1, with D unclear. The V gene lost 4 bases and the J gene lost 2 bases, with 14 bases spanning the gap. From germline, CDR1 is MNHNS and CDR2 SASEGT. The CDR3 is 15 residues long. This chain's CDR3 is CASSALVTSNTEAFF. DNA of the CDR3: TGTGCCAGCAGTGCCCTAGTAACATCTAACACTGAAGCTTTCTTT.

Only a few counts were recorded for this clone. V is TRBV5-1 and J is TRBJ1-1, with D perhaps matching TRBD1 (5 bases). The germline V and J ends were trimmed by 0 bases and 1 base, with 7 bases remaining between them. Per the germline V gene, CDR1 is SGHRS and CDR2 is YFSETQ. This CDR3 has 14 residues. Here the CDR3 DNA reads TGCGCCAGCAGCTTGGGCGGGGGGAACACTGAAGCTTTCTTT. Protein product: CASSLGGGNTEAFF. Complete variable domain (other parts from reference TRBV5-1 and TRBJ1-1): KAGVTQTPRYLIKTRGQQVTLSCSPISGHRSVSWYQQTPGQGLQFLFEYFSETQRNKGNFPGRFSGRQFSNSRSEMNVSTLELGDSALYLCASSLGGGNTEAFFGQGTRLTVV.

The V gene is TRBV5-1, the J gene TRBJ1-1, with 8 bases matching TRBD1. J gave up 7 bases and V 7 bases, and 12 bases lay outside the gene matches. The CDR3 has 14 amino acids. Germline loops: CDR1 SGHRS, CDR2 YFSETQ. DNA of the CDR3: TGCGCCAGCGGTGAGACAGGGGAGTTGAGTGAAGCTTTCTTT. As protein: CASGETGELSEAFF.

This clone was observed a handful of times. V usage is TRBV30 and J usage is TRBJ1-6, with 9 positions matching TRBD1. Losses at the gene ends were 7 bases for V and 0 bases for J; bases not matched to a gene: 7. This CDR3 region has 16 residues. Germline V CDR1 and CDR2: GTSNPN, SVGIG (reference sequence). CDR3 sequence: CAYRTGALSYNSPLHF. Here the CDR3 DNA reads TGTGCCTACCGGACAGGGGCCCTCTCCTATAATTCACCCCTCCACTTT.

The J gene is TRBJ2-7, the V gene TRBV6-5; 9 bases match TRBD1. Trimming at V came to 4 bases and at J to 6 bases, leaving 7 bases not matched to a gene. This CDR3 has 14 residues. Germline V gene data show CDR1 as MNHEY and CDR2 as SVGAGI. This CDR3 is CASSWGQGSSEQYF. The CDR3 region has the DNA TGTGCCAGCAGTTGGGGACAGGGCTCCAGCGAGCAGTACTTC.